The subject of this entry is one TCR beta chain. Mismatch with germline at one junction end may stem from a read error. Together with a sample-barcoded 5' primer, a J-beta primer mix was included in a second PCR lasting roughly 6 to 12 cycles. TCRdb independently ran MiXCR on the 5' RACE reads; one entry per CDR3 protein. The sample yields just under 900,000 distinct CDR3 sequences, about 28% seen once. The CDR3 has 16 amino acids. The germline V gene has CDR1 SGHNT and CDR2 YYREEE (reference sequence). The data derive from a study of blood T cells in healthy people across ages. The receptor was derived from a woman aged 80 or over in good health. Material for sequencing was blood. The chain recombines TRBV5-4 with TRBJ1-6; D call uncertain. The DNA for the CDR3 is TGTGCCAGCAGCTTGAAAGGGTCTTCAGCGGATTCGCCCCTCCACTTT. Its protein product is CASSLKGSSADSPLHF.